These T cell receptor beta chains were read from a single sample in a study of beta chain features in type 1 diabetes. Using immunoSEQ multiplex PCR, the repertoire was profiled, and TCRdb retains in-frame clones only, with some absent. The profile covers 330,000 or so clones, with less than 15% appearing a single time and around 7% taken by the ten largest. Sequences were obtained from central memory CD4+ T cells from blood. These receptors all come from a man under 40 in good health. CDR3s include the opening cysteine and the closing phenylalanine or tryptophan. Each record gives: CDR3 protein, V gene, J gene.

cdr3_aa: CASSYKGQAYSGNTIYF
v_call: TRBV7-2
j_call: TRBJ1-3

cdr3_aa: CASSWSSTNTGELFF
v_call: TRBV7-2
j_call: TRBJ2-2

cdr3_aa: CAWAKVTHSDTQYF
v_call: TRBV30
j_call: TRBJ2-3

cdr3_aa: CASSVSPGDYEQYF
v_call: TRBV9
j_call: TRBJ2-7

cdr3_aa: CASSLALRGLGGETQYF
v_call: TRBV7-8
j_call: TRBJ2-5

cdr3_aa: CASSYSIIGELFF
v_call: TRBV6-5
j_call: TRBJ2-2

cdr3_aa: CATSRVIGQGTSEQYF
v_call: TRBV15
j_call: NA

cdr3_aa: CASSDIAGETQYF
v_call: TRBV6-1
j_call: TRBJ2-5

cdr3_aa: CASSLRLAGGHEQFF
v_call: TRBV7-2
j_call: TRBJ2-1

cdr3_aa: CASSVTSGGTGELFF
v_call: TRBV9
j_call: TRBJ2-2

cdr3_aa: CASSLQPAGNSPLHF
v_call: TRBV11-2
j_call: TRBJ1-6

cdr3_aa: CASRRTVRYTGELFF
v_call: TRBV5-4
j_call: TRBJ2-2

cdr3_aa: CASSQSGSSHRATQYF
v_call: TRBV11-2
j_call: TRBJ2-5

cdr3_aa: CASINPGHSPLHF
v_call: TRBV6-6
j_call: TRBJ1-6

cdr3_aa: CASSQGWTGEQYF
v_call: TRBV4-2
j_call: TRBJ2-7

cdr3_aa: CSARVVDIQYF
v_call: TRBV20-1
j_call: TRBJ2-4

cdr3_aa: CASSVAESSGGYYEQYF
v_call: TRBV9
j_call: TRBJ2-7

cdr3_aa: CASSFPNTEAFF
v_call: TRBV5-6
j_call: TRBJ1-1

cdr3_aa: CASRVLLEGTEAFF
v_call: TRBV6-5
j_call: TRBJ1-1

cdr3_aa: CASSLARTHGQYF
v_call: TRBV5-6
j_call: TRBJ2-7

cdr3_aa: CASSLLAMGDEQYF
v_call: TRBV7-6
j_call: TRBJ2-7

cdr3_aa: CASSYFSETQYF
v_call: TRBV6-5
j_call: TRBJ2-5